This T cell receptor (beta chain) comes out of a study of blood T cell repertoires in COVID-19. Study information: Material from acute and convalescent COVID-19 was sourced from the United States, Italy and Spain. T cells, B-cell-depleted T cells, or PBMCs provided the cDNA or gDNA that served as material.

Seattle researchers signed up patients amid active infection and tracked them longitudinally. This clone showed up just once. The repertoire was sequenced with immunoSEQ multiplex PCR; TCRdb's copy has only in-frame clones and lacks some. The table lists about 230,000 clones, 80% to 90% of them singletons. The sample was peripheral blood. The clonotype comes from a man aged 45-65 years with COVID-19, enrolled during active disease.

For the CDR3, the DNA is TGCGCCAGCAGCTCCGTACAGGGTAGGGGGACTGAAGCTTTCTTT. Amino acids: CASSSVQGRGTEAFF. The J gene is TRBJ1-1, the V gene TRBV5-1, with D perhaps TRBD1 (6 bases). Germline CDR1 reads SGHRS; CDR2 reads YFSETQ. The CDR3 is 15 amino acids. The ends were cut back, 3 bases at V and 5 bases at J, with 17 bases in the middle.